One and the same sample provided the 21 T cell receptor beta chains below, sequenced in a study of T-cell reconstitution after alpha-beta-depleted transplantation in children. A library of TCRbeta sequences, prepared with unique molecular identifiers, was generated. TCRdb analysed the PCR reads with MiXCR anew, one entry per CDR3 protein. The profile shows hundreds of thousands of distinct CDR3 sequences, about an eighth of them singletons. The input for sequencing was PBMCs, taken from the stem cell graft. The receptors were sampled from a human donor who donated a stem cell graft to a child with Fanconi anemia.

This clonotype was seen repeatedly, ten times or more. The rearrangement joins TRBV29-1 to TRBJ2-7, with D unresolved. With 2 bases removed from V and 4 bases from J, the gap between germline ends came to 6 bases. CDR1 and CDR2 from the germline V gene are SQVTM and ANQGSEA. CDR3 size: 11 residues. This chain's CDR3 is CSVEYGYEQYF. The CDR3 DNA reads TGCAGCGTTGAATACGGTTACGAGCAGTACTTC.

This clonotype was picked up a small number of times. CDR3 sequence: CASSYLIGQGKATAEAFF. CDR3 nucleotide sequence: TGTGCCAGCAGTTACTTAATCGGACAGGGTAAGGCAACGGCTGAAGCTTTCTTT. The chain recombines TRBV6-2 or TRBV6-3 with TRBJ1-1, with TRBD1 matching 8 bases. The CDR3 is 18 residues long. V shed 1 base and J 6 bases; nucleotides not matched to a gene: 16. CDR1 and CDR2 (germline): MNHEY, SVGEGT.

The V and J genes are TRBV20-1 and TRBJ2-7, with TRBD1 matching 7 bases. Germline CDR1 DFQATT, CDR2 SNEGSKA (reference sequence). This CDR3 has 13 residues. After removal of 2 bases from V and 4 bases from J, the junction contained 5 bases not matched to a gene. The DNA of the CDR3 is TGCAGTGCTAGACGTGGGACAGAGTACGAGCAGTACGTC. Protein sequence: CSARRGTEYEQYV.

The V and J genes are TRBV27 and TRBJ2-5; perhaps TRBD2 as D (6 bases). CDR3 length: 16 amino acids. V lost 6 bases to trimming and J lost 1 base, with 18 bases between them. Germline CDR1 reads MNHEY; CDR2 reads SMNVEV (reference sequence). The DNA for the CDR3 is TGTGCCAGCAGCGTTAGAAGAGGAGGGGCCCAAGAGACCCAGTACTTC. Translated, it gives CASSVRRGGAQETQYF.

This rearrangement joins TRBV18 to TRBJ2-7; no definite D call. The CDR3 length is 15 residues. V was shortened by 2 bases and J by 3 bases, with 14 bases between the two germline ends. Per germline, CDR1 KGHSH and CDR2 LQKENI. The CDR3 region is CASSPGFGVLYEQYF. The CDR3 DNA is TGTGCCAGCTCACCAGGGTTCGGTGTACTCTACGAGCAGTACTTC.

V gene TRBV29-1 combines with J gene TRBJ2-7; D is possibly TRBD2 (6 bases). The germline V and J ends were trimmed by 6 bases and 4 bases, with 10 bases remaining between them. Per the germline V gene, CDR1 is SQVTM and CDR2 is ANQGSEA. The CDR3 is made up of 11 amino acids. This chain's CDR3 is CSVLGGYEQYF. CDR3 nucleotide sequence: TGCAGCGTACTCGGGGGATACGAGCAGTACTTC.

Only a few counts were recorded for this clonotype. J is TRBJ2-2 and V is TRBV11-2; the match to TRBD2 covers 8 bases. Germline lookup yields CDR1 SGHAT and CDR2 FQNNGV. V lost 4 bases and J lost 3; bases outside the gene matches: 1. The CDR3 is 14 amino acids. CDR3 amino acids: CASSWRGDTGELFF. CDR3 DNA: TGTGCCAGCAGCTGGCGGGGGGACACCGGGGAGCTGTTTTTT.

This clonotype was counted only a few times. The chain is built from TRBV6-1 and TRBJ2-1, with D possibly TRBD2 on 6 matching bases. CDR3 length equals 15 residues. Trimming shortened V by 5 bases and J by 2 bases, and 13 bases separated the two germline ends. Germline V gene data show CDR1 as MNHNS and CDR2 as SASEGT. The CDR3 sequence: CASSRRGPAYNEQFF. CDR3 sequence (DNA): TGTGCCAGCAGTAGGCGGGGCCCTGCCTACAATGAGCAGTTCTTC.

This sequence joins TRBV5-1 and TRBJ2-2; D unclear. The germline V gene encodes CDR1 SGHRS and CDR2 YFSETQ. The CDR3 covers 13 residues. Deletions cut 1 base from V and 6 bases from J, with 7 bases between. CDR3 protein: CASSLNGAGELFF. DNA for the CDR3: TGCGCCAGCAGCTTGAACGGCGCCGGGGAGCTGTTTTTT.

The chain employs TRBV7-6 and TRBJ2-3; no firm D call. Germline V gene sequence: CDR1 SGHVS, CDR2 FNYEAQ. The CDR3 extends over 18 amino acids. Trimming took off 4 bases at V and 1 base at J, with 21 bases between the two ends. The DNA of the CDR3 is TGTGCCAGCAGCTCGGGCCGGACCGGACCCTTTGGCACAGATACGCAGTATTTT. It is translated as CASSSGRTGPFGTDTQYF.

V and J are TRBV7-2 and TRBJ2-5, with D unclear. CDR3 length equals 13 residues. In germline, CDR1 is SGHTA, CDR2 FQGNSA. V was pared by 0 bases and J by 9 bases, with 11 bases between. CDR3 region: CASSLARQVAQYF. In nucleotides, the CDR3 is TGTGCCAGCAGCTTAGCCCGGCAGGTGGCCCAGTACTTC.

The table lists this clonotype with a few counts. V usage is TRBV28 and J usage is TRBJ1-5; D is unresolved. The V and J ends lost 2 bases and 2 bases respectively, with 16 bases between them. Germline V gene lookup returns CDR1 MDHEN and CDR2 SYDVKM. The CDR3 contains 17 residues. The CDR3 loop is CASSLVAGMEGNQPQHF. For the CDR3, the DNA is TGTGCCAGCAGTTTAGTTGCGGGGATGGAAGGCAATCAGCCCCAGCATTTT.

This chain uses TRBV5-1 with TRBJ2-5; D is possibly TRBD2 (6 bases). This CDR3 is built from 14 residues. Germline loops: CDR1 SGHRS, CDR2 YFSETQ. Trimming removed 4 bases at V and 4 bases at J, with 14 bases between. Written as DNA, the CDR3 is TGCGCCAGCAGCGTGGACCTCGGGGGAGAGACCCAGTACTTC. The encoded protein is CASSVDLGGETQYF. The whole variable domain, filled in from reference TRBV5-1 and TRBJ2-5, reads KAGVTQTPRYLIKTRGQQVTLSCSPISGHRSVSWYQQTPGQGLQFLFEYFSETQRNKGNFPGRFSGRQFSNSRSEMNVSTLELGDSALYLCASSVDLGGETQYFGPGTRLLVL.

This clonotype was observed a few times. This chain uses TRBV7-8 with TRBJ2-3; TRBD2 agrees at 11 bases. CDR1 and CDR2 from the germline V gene are SGHVS and FQNEAQ. The CDR3 totals 15 residues. J lost 4 bases, V lost 5 bases, and 5 bases had no gene match. CDR3 in DNA: TGTGCCAGCAGCCATAGCGGGGGGGCGTCAGATACGCAGTATTTT. Protein: CASSHSGGASDTQYF.

This clonotype was seen repeatedly, ten times or more. The chain combines TRBV2 with TRBJ2-3; 7 nucleotides match TRBD1. Germline CDR1 SNHLY, CDR2 FYNNEI. J was trimmed by 0 bases and V by 6 bases; bases with no gene match: 6. The CDR3 has 15 residues. DNA for the CDR3: TGTGCCAGCAGGGAACAGGGGTTCAGCACAGATACGCAGTATTTT. It yields the protein CASREQGFSTDTQYF.

At least ten counts were recorded for this clonotype. This rearrangement joins TRBV2 to TRBJ2-1; D may be TRBD1 (5 bases). Germline lookup yields CDR1 SNHLY and CDR2 FYNNEI. V was pared by 2 bases and J by 4 bases, with 12 bases between. This CDR3 has 15 residues. CDR3 in DNA: TGTGCCAGCAGTGAAAGGGGAATTAATTACAATGAGCAGTTCTTC. Its protein product is CASSERGINYNEQFF.

This chain uses TRBV12-3 or TRBV12-4 with TRBJ1-3; D is uncertain. This CDR3 has 13 amino acids. V lost 5 bases, J lost 0 bases, and 5 bases lay in between. In nucleotides, the CDR3 is TGTGCCAGCAGTATCCCCTCTGGAAACACCATATATTTT. As protein: CASSIPSGNTIYF.

V and J are TRBV10-3 and TRBJ2-5; D call uncertain. Per the germline V gene, CDR1 is ENHRY and CDR2 is SYGVKD. This CDR3 region has 13 residues. V lost 0 bases and J 5 bases, leaving 7 bases between the germline ends. CDR3 in DNA: TGTGCCATCAGTGAGTCAGGGTCGGAGACCCAGTACTTC. As protein: CAISESGSETQYF.

This clonotype was detected many times. The rearrangement uses TRBV20-1 and TRBJ1-1; no firm D call. V lost 1 base, J lost 7 bases, and 13 bases lay in between. This CDR3 has 13 amino acids. Germline V gives CDR1 DFQATT, CDR2 SNEGSKA (reference sequence). The CDR3 loop reads CSARVQQKYEAFF. The CDR3 DNA is TGCAGTGCTAGAGTGCAACAGAAGTATGAAGCTTTCTTT.

This chain connects TRBV28 to TRBJ2-1; 9 nucleotides align to TRBD2. Trimming at V came to 4 bases and at J to 4 bases, leaving 8 bases not matched to a gene. The CDR3 is 16 residues long. Germline loops: CDR1 MDHEN, CDR2 SYDVKM. Here the CDR3 reads CASSSPLAGKYNEQFF. The CDR3 bases are TGTGCCAGCAGTTCACCCCTAGCGGGGAAATACAATGAGCAGTTCTTC.

The CDR3 sequence is CASLQGLNTEAFF. The CDR3 coding sequence is TGTGCCAGTCTCCAGGGTTTGAACACTGAAGCTTTCTTT. V usage is TRBV6-1 and J usage is TRBJ1-1, with TRBD1 as a possible D gene (5 bases). The CDR3 consists of 13 residues. Deletions cut 9 bases from V and 0 bases from J, with 11 bases between. Germline CDR1 is MNHNS and CDR2 is SASEGT.